This T cell receptor (beta chain) was identified during a study of blood T cell repertoires in COVID-19. Study at large: Samples taken during acute and convalescent COVID-19 were collected in the United States, Italy and Spain. T cells, B-cell-depleted T cells, or PBMCs provided the cDNA or gDNA that served as material.

V lost 3 bases and J lost 7; bases outside the gene matches: 11. Per germline, CDR1 SGHRS and CDR2 YFSETQ. The CDR3 is made up of 16 amino acids. TCRdb's copy holds only in-frame clones and misses some; the assay was immunoSEQ multiplex PCR. The sample carries 200,000 to 250,000 clones, around 87% recorded once. Participant age was roughly 18 to 95 years, and participants resided in fewer than 25 US areas. During the 2 weeks before they entered the study, exposed participants had met someone with a PCR-confirmed or clinician-diagnosed COVID-19 case. The rearrangement uses TRBV5-1 and TRBJ2-1; TRBD1 aligns across 9 bases. The source is a man under 40 who had been exposed to COVID-19. Sequenced material: PBMCs or T cells enriched from blood (not recorded which). CDR3 residues: CASSSNPGQGGNEQFF. CDR3 DNA sequence: TGCGCCAGCAGCTCAAATCCGGGACAGGGTGGTAATGAGCAGTTCTTC.